This T cell receptor beta chain was identified in a study of PD-1 blockade in classical Hodgkin lymphoma. This CDR3 spans 15 amino acids. With V trimmed by 5 bases and J by 4 bases, 10 bases remained unmatched. Germline values: CDR1 SGHVS, CDR2 FNYEAQ. Sample time point: cycle 4 day 1 (C4D1), after five to seven weeks of nivolumab. The patients all showed relapse after autologous stem cell transplantation, while their brentuximab vedotin exposure varied. Clones were read by immunoSEQ multiplex PCR, and TCRdb kept only the in-frame ones, dropping some. The sample carries some 24,000 clones, 65% to 80% recorded once.

The TCR comes from a human donor with classical Hodgkin lymphoma. The source was peripheral blood mononuclear cells (PBMCs), collected before the fourth cycle of nivolumab. The rearrangement joins TRBV7-6 to TRBJ2-7, with TRBD1 identical over 8 bases. CDR3: CASSGRTGCRYEQYV. The CDR3 DNA reads as TGTGCCAGCAGCGGGCGGACAGGGTGTAGGTACGAGCAGTACGTC.